A single sample gave rise to the 32 T cell receptor beta chains below, sequenced in a study of T-cell reconstitution after alpha-beta-depleted transplantation in children. Using unique molecular identifiers, the investigators prepared the TCRbeta library. One entry per CDR3 protein, called by TCRdb with MiXCR from the PCR reads. This table holds some 390,000 distinct CDR3 sequences, roughly 20% found once. The specimen was PBMCs from the stem cell graft donor, collected from the stem cell graft. These receptors were taken from a human donor who donated a stem cell graft to a child with acute myeloid leukemia.

This clonotype appeared a few times. The V gene is TRBV13, the J gene TRBJ1-1, with D unclear. The CDR3 is made up of 12 amino acids. Trimming shortened V by 5 bases and J by 7 bases, and 11 bases separated the two germline ends. CDR1 is PRHDT and CDR2 is FYEKMQ in the germline V gene (reference sequence). The CDR3 protein is CASSPIQVEAFF. The CDR3 coding sequence is TGTGCCAGCAGCCCCATCCAGGTTGAAGCTTTCTTT.

This clonotype has just a few counts. The chain uses TRBV27 and TRBJ1-5; a possible D gene is TRBD1 (6 bases). Per the germline V gene, CDR1 is MNHEY and CDR2 is SMNVEV (reference sequence). The CDR3 has 14 residues. Trimming took 5 bases from V and 3 from J, leaving 11 bases between them. The CDR3: CASSLRGNNQPQHF. The CDR3 DNA reads TGTGCCAGCAGTCTGAGGGGGAACAATCAGCCCCAGCATTTT.

This clonotype was seen a few times. This chain uses TRBV20-1 with TRBJ2-1; perhaps D is TRBD1 or TRBD2 (6 bases each). The germline V and J ends were trimmed by 2 bases and 1 base, with 9 bases remaining between them. The CDR3 consists of 14 residues. Germline values: CDR1 DFQATT, CDR2 SNEGSKA (reference sequence). CDR3 region: CSARSGASYNEQFF. The CDR3 DNA sequence: TGCAGTGCTAGATCGGGGGCGTCCTACAATGAGCAGTTCTTC.

The chain couples TRBV24-1 to TRBJ2-1; a possible D gene is TRBD1 (5 bases). V lost 5 bases, J lost 13 bases, and 14 bases lay in between. The CDR3 has 12 amino acids. Germline CDR1 and CDR2: KGHDR and SFDVKD. DNA for the CDR3: TGTGCCACCAGTGGGGGCCTGGGCCTCCAGTTCTTC. Protein: CATSGGLGLQFF.

The chain couples TRBV12-3 or TRBV12-4 to TRBJ2-2; 7 positions match TRBD1. After removal of 7 bases from V and 0 bases from J, the junction contained 8 bases not matched to a gene. The CDR3 loop spans 16 amino acids. The CDR3 DNA follows: TGTGCCAGCACTATCGACAGGGCTTCGAACACCGGGGAGCTGTTTTTT. Translation: CASTIDRASNTGELFF.

The V gene is TRBV20-1, the J gene TRBJ2-7; D is unresolved. CDR1 and CDR2 (germline): DFQATT, SNEGSKA (reference sequence). This CDR3 has 12 residues. V gave up 0 bases and J gave up 4 bases, with 7 bases separating them. The CDR3 protein is CSAREVTYEQYF. CDR3 DNA sequence: TGCAGTGCTAGAGAAGTCACTTACGAGCAGTACTTC.

This clonotype occurred a few times. This chain connects TRBV4-1 to TRBJ2-7, with D possibly being TRBD1 (6 bases). Germline V gene lookup returns CDR1 MGHRA and CDR2 YSYEKL. The CDR3 sequence is 15 residues long. V was cut by 4 bases and J by 4 bases, with 17 bases left in between. The CDR3 spells CASSRGGTGSYEQYF. DNA for the CDR3: TGCGCCAGCAGCCGAGGAGGAACAGGGAGTTACGAGCAGTACTTC.

In this sample, this clonotype turned up many times. The chain is built from TRBV20-1 and TRBJ2-1; 7 nucleotides line up with TRBD2. CDR3 size: 13 residues. Germline-derived CDR1 and CDR2 are DFQATT and SNEGSKA (reference sequence). J gave up 4 bases and V 6 bases, and 6 bases lay outside the gene matches. CDR3 sequence: CSAQASGYNEQFF. The CDR3 DNA reads as TGCAGTGCCCAGGCTAGCGGATACAATGAGCAGTTCTTC.

This rearrangement joins TRBV27 to TRBJ1-4; the match to TRBD1 covers 7 bases. V dropped 5 bases and J dropped 8; count of bases not matched to a gene: 8. The CDR3 runs 14 residues. CDR1 and CDR2 (germline): MNHEY, SMNVEV (reference sequence). In DNA, the CDR3 is TGTGCCAGCAGTATGACAGGGTTCGGAGAAAAACTGTTTTTT. It yields the protein CASSMTGFGEKLFF.

V and J are TRBV28 and TRBJ2-1; D remains unclear. The V and J ends lost 5 bases and 7 bases respectively, with 21 bases between them. The CDR3 spans 16 residues. Per germline, CDR1 MDHEN and CDR2 SYDVKM. The CDR3: CASSPHSRAPRNEQFF. Written as DNA, the CDR3 is TGTGCCAGCAGTCCCCATAGCCGCGCGCCTCGGAATGAGCAGTTCTTC.

This clonotype was seen ten or more times. The chain is built from TRBV20-1 and TRBJ2-7; 12 nucleotides agree with TRBD2. The CDR3 runs 18 residues. With V trimmed by 0 bases and J by 5 bases, 14 bases remained unmatched. The germline gives CDR1 DFQATT, CDR2 SNEGSKA (reference sequence). The CDR3 DNA is TGCAGTGCTAGAGATCGCCGACTAGCGGGAGCGGTGGCCCACGAGCAGTACTTC. It is translated as CSARDRRLAGAVAHEQYF.

This clonotype has a handful of counts. The genes are TRBV29-1 and TRBJ1-5; D possibly corresponds to TRBD1 (6 bases). The CDR3 spans 13 residues. Germline CDR1 and CDR2: SQVTM and ANQGSEA. V shed 4 bases and J shed 5 bases, with 12 bases lying between them. The CDR3 DNA reads TGCAGCGTTGCAGGGGCAGTGGATCAGCCCCAGCATTTT. This translates into CSVAGAVDQPQHF.

The chain employs TRBV3-1 and TRBJ2-7; no definite D call. Germline V lookup: CDR1 LGHDT, CDR2 YNNKEL (reference sequence). CDR3 length: 14 amino acids. V lost 2 bases and J 1 base, leaving 9 bases between the germline ends. DNA of the CDR3: TGTGCCAGCAGCCAAATTAGCAGGTCCTACGAGCAGTACTTC. Translation: CASSQISRSYEQYF.

This clonotype occurred a few times. This chain connects TRBV7-2 to TRBJ2-5; D is undetermined. Trimming removed 7 bases from V and 0 bases from J, with 12 bases in between. Germline V gene data show CDR1 as SGHTA and CDR2 as FQGNSA. CDR3 length equals 14 residues. This chain's CDR3 is CASTQGLYQETQYF. CDR3 coding DNA: TGTGCCAGCACCCAAGGGTTATACCAAGAGACCCAGTACTTC.

The V gene is TRBV12-3 or TRBV12-4, the J gene TRBJ2-5; TRBD1 might be the D (5 bases). CDR3 length equals 13 residues. V lost 1 base and J 5 bases, leaving 8 bases between the germline ends. CDR3 nucleotide sequence: TGTGCCAGCAGTTTAGGGGGCCCGGAGACCCAGTACTTC. Translating it yields CASSLGGPETQYF.

This clonotype came up many times. The rearrangement uses TRBV29-1 and TRBJ2-5; maybe TRBD1 (6 bases). V was shortened by 4 bases and J by 3 bases, with 12 bases between the two germline ends. This CDR3 is built from 13 residues. Germline CDR1 is SQVTM and CDR2 is ANQGSEA. CDR3 sequence (DNA): TGCAGCGTTGCCTTCACAGGGAAAGAGACCCAGTACTTC. Its translation is CSVAFTGKETQYF.

The rearrangement uses TRBV5-1 and TRBJ2-7, with a weak D call TRBD2 (6 bases). V shed 0 bases and J shed 2 bases, with 12 bases lying between them. This CDR3 has 15 residues. Per germline, CDR1 SGHRS and CDR2 YFSETQ. For the CDR3, the DNA is TGCGCCAGCAGCTTGGCGGCGGGGAGAGCCTACGAGCAGTACTTC. This encodes CASSLAAGRAYEQYF.

Only a few counts were recorded for this clonotype. The V gene is TRBV12-3 or TRBV12-4, the J gene TRBJ2-1; the D gene is possibly TRBD1 (6 bases). CDR3 size: 15 residues. Trimming took 2 bases from V and 5 from J, leaving 13 bases between them. CDR3: CASSLIQGNHNEQFF. The DNA of the CDR3 is TGTGCCAGCAGTTTAATTCAGGGGAACCACAATGAGCAGTTCTTC.

This clonotype was seen many times. This rearrangement joins TRBV20-1 to TRBJ2-5, with TRBD2 identical over 8 bases. CDR3 length: 14 amino acids. The V gene end was trimmed by 4 bases and the J gene end by 2 bases; junction bases not matched to a gene: 6. CDR1 is DFQATT and CDR2 is SNEGSKA in the germline V gene (reference sequence). CDR3 nucleotide sequence: TGCAGTGCTATTCTCGGGACTAGGCAAGAGACCCAGTACTTC. Translating it yields CSAILGTRQETQYF.

The chain has TRBV5-1 and TRBJ2-1, with 8 positions matching TRBD2. The CDR3 is 15 amino acids. V dropped 3 bases and J dropped 5; count of bases not matched to a gene: 7. Germline V gene sequence: CDR1 SGHRS, CDR2 YFSETQ. The CDR3 DNA follows: TGCGCCAGCAGCTCCCAGACTAGCGCGAACAATGAGCAGTTCTTC. Its protein product is CASSSQTSANNEQFF. The full variable domain, in which reference TRBV5-1 and TRBJ2-1 provide the parts outside the CDR3, is KAGVTQTPRYLIKTRGQQVTLSCSPISGHRSVSWYQQTPGQGLQFLFEYFSETQRNKGNFPGRFSGRQFSNSRSEMNVSTLELGDSALYLCASSSQTSANNEQFFGPGTRLTVL.

A few counts support this clonotype. The J gene is TRBJ1-2, the V gene TRBV5-1; 7 nucleotides agree with TRBD1. Looked up from germline, CDR1 is SGHRS and CDR2 is YFSETQ. The CDR3 covers 14 residues. J gave up 2 bases and V 4 bases, and 5 bases lay outside the gene matches. CDR3 coding DNA: TGCGCCAGCAGCCCTCGGGACAGCAACTATGGCTACACCTTC. This gives the protein CASSPRDSNYGYTF.

In its sample, this clonotype was seen a few times. The chain links TRBV27 to TRBJ2-7; D possibly corresponds to TRBD2 (6 bases). With 6 bases removed from V and 4 bases from J, the gap between germline ends came to 13 bases. Germline V lookup: CDR1 MNHEY, CDR2 SMNVEV (reference sequence). CDR3 length: 13 amino acids. CDR3 nucleotides: TGTGCCAGCAGAGGACTACTCCTATACGAGCAGTACTTC. Protein sequence: CASRGLLLYEQYF.

In this sample, this clonotype turned up a few times. V usage is TRBV12-3 or TRBV12-4 and J usage is TRBJ1-1; D is unresolved. The CDR3 covers 13 residues. The V gene lost 2 bases and the J gene lost 3 bases, with 7 bases spanning the gap. CDR3 in DNA: TGTGCCAGCAGTTTATCGGGGTACACTGAAGCTTTCTTT. Amino acids: CASSLSGYTEAFF.

The genes are TRBV5-1 and TRBJ2-7, with 7 bases identical to TRBD1. The germline V gene encodes CDR1 SGHRS and CDR2 YFSETQ. CDR3 length equals 15 residues. Trimming cost V 0 bases and J 1 base; bases outside gene matches: 4. In nucleotides, the CDR3 is TGCGCCAGCAGCTTGGAACCGGGACAGTCCTACGAGCAGTACTTC. Its protein product is CASSLEPGQSYEQYF.

This clonotype has at least ten counts. The chain has TRBV20-1 and TRBJ2-3; D gene unclear. The CDR3 sequence is 14 residues long. V lost 6 bases to trimming and J lost 0 bases, with 13 bases between them. Germline V CDR1 and CDR2: DFQATT, SNEGSKA (reference sequence). The CDR3 sequence: CSARPTPSTDTQYF. Written as DNA, the CDR3 is TGCAGTGCAAGACCGACCCCTAGCACAGATACGCAGTATTTT.

This clonotype occurred a few times. This chain connects TRBV7-2 to TRBJ2-5; the D gene could be TRBD1 or TRBD2 (5 bases each). This CDR3 has 15 amino acids. Germline V gene sequence: CDR1 SGHTA, CDR2 FQGNSA. The ends were cut back, 5 bases at V and 3 bases at J, with 16 bases in the middle. For the CDR3, the DNA is TGTGCCAGCAGCGACTACGGGACGGCCGAAGAGACCCAGTACTTC. This sequence encodes CASSDYGTAEETQYF. Supplemented by reference TRBV7-2 and TRBJ2-5, the full variable domain reads GAGVSQSPSNKVTEKGKDVELRCDPISGHTALYWYRQSLGQGLEFLIYFQGNSAPDKSGLPSDRFSAERTGGSVSTLTIQRTQQEDSAVYLCASSDYGTAEETQYFGPGTRLLVL.

This clonotype was seen repeatedly, ten times or more. This chain uses TRBV7-2 with TRBJ2-3; 9 bases are a match to TRBD2. Germline CDR1 reads SGHTA; CDR2 reads FQGNSA. The CDR3 runs to 16 residues. With V trimmed by 5 bases and J by 5 bases, 11 bases remained unmatched. CDR3 nucleotides: TGTGCCAGCAGCAAATCAGCGGGAGGTATATTAGATACGCAGTATTTT. Its protein is CASSKSAGGILDTQYF.

This clonotype has ten or more counts. V gene TRBV29-1 combines with J gene TRBJ2-7; D is unclear. The germline V gene encodes CDR1 SQVTM and CDR2 ANQGSEA. CDR3 length equals 12 residues. Trimming pared 5 bases from V and 4 bases from J, leaving 12 bases between. The CDR3 sequence: CSVQKSQYEQYF. Here the CDR3 DNA reads TGCAGCGTTCAAAAGTCCCAGTACGAGCAGTACTTC.

This clonotype showed up just a few times. The chain links TRBV4-1 to TRBJ2-7; D gene unclear. V was cut by 2 bases and J by 2 bases, with 13 bases left in between. The CDR3 contains 15 residues. Germline assignment: CDR1 MGHRA and CDR2 YSYEKL. Written as DNA, the CDR3 is TGCGCCAGCAGCCAACAGGAAACAACGACCTACGAGCAGTACTTC. Protein: CASSQQETTTYEQYF.

V usage is TRBV7-9 and J usage is TRBJ2-1; TRBD1 matches 7 bases. The germline gives CDR1 SEHNR, CDR2 FQNEAQ (reference sequence). The junction had 7 bases not matched to a gene; V was cut back by 6 bases and J by 5 bases. CDR3 length: 14 residues. The CDR3 region is CASSSRQGNNEQFF. The CDR3 DNA sequence: TGTGCCAGCAGTTCTCGACAGGGCAACAATGAGCAGTTCTTC.

The CDR3 protein is CATSRDVGSGNTIYF. The CDR3 coding sequence is TGTGCCACCAGCAGAGATGTCGGATCTGGAAACACCATATATTTT. The chain carries TRBV15 and TRBJ1-3, with D unresolved. This CDR3 region has 15 residues. The germline V gene encodes CDR1 LNHNV and CDR2 YYDKDF (reference sequence). Trimming cost V 0 bases and J 1 base, with 7 bases left between them.

This clonotype appeared a few times. The chain links TRBV28 to TRBJ2-1, with 10 bases aligning to TRBD2. J gave up 6 bases and V 3 bases, and 8 bases lay outside the gene matches. Germline CDR1 reads MDHEN; CDR2 reads SYDVKM. The CDR3 covers 16 residues. The CDR3 region is CASSLSSGRAFNEQFF. CDR3 nucleotide sequence: TGTGCCAGCAGTTTGTCGAGCGGGAGGGCCTTCAATGAGCAGTTCTTC.